This T cell receptor beta chain was recovered during a study of T-cell memory formation after mild COVID-19. Whole-study results and caveats: Pre-infection memory carried some responding clones, suggesting that cross-reactive memory joined.

TCRdb itself ran the 5' RACE reads through MiXCR, one entry per CDR3 protein. Seen here are approximately 300,000 distinct CDR3 sequences, about a sixth observed once, and the top ten hold about a fifth. In the case of this clonotype: As yet, its antigen is unknown.

The clonotype comes from a young man who had mild COVID-19 (a few samples of this study predate the infection). Cell type and time point are not known. Sequenced input: PBMCs or a T cell subset sorted from them (not recorded which).

The CDR3 loop is CASSYGLGSTETQYF. The CDR3 DNA reads TGTGCCAGCAGTTACGGCCTGGGGAGTACGGAGACCCAGTACTTC. The J gene is TRBJ2-5, the V gene TRBV6-2 or TRBV6-3; possibly TRBD2 for D (5 bases). The CDR3 covers 15 residues. Germline assignment: CDR1 MNHEY and CDR2 SVGEGT. Trimming shortened V by 2 bases and J by 5 bases, and 15 bases separated the two germline ends.